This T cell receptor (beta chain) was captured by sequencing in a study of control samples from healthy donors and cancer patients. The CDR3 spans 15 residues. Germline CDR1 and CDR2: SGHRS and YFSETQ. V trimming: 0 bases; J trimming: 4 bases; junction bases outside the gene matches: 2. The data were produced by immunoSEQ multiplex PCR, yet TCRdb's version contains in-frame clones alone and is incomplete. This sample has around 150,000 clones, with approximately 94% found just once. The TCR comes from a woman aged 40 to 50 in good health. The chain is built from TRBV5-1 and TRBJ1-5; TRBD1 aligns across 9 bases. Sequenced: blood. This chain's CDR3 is CASSLDGQGNQPQHF. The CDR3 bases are TGCGCCAGCAGCTTGGACGGACAGGGGAATCAGCCCCAGCATTTT. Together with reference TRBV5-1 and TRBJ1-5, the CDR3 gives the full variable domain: KAGVTQTPRYLIKTRGQQVTLSCSPISGHRSVSWYQQTPGQGLQFLFEYFSETQRNKGNFPGRFSGRQFSNSRSEMNVSTLELGDSALYLCASSLDGQGNQPQHFGDGTRLSIL.